Listed here are 29 T cell receptor beta chains from one sample, sequenced in a study of OX40 agonist ivuxolimab in advanced cancers. Assay: immunoSEQ multiplex PCR; the TCRdb copy retains only in-frame clones and omits some. The profile shows around 140,000 clones, about 93% of them singletons. The source material was CD4+ or CD8+ T cells sorted from blood, sampled in a trial of the OX40 agonist ivuxolimab. Source of these receptors: an adult with an advanced solid tumor such as melanoma, head and neck, liver or kidney cancer.

This chain uses TRBV5-4 with TRBJ1-5; D perhaps matches TRBD1 (5 bases). This CDR3 contains 16 residues. Germline V lookup: CDR1 SGHNT, CDR2 YYREEE (reference sequence). The ends were cut back, 0 bases at V and 8 bases at J, with 18 bases in the middle. CDR3 protein: CASSLAAGVASKPQHF. The CDR3, as DNA: TGTGCCAGCAGCTTGGCGGCGGGGGTGGCCTCGAAGCCCCAGCATTTT.

The V call is TRBV9, the J call TRBJ2-1, with 7 positions matching TRBD2. The CDR3 totals 18 residues. Germline V CDR1 and CDR2: SGDLS, YYNGEE. With V trimmed by 1 base and J by 5 bases, 15 bases remained unmatched. Here the CDR3 reads CASSVKGRGGARDNEQFF. The CDR3 nucleotides are TGTGCCAGCAGCGTAAAAGGGCGGGGAGGGGCTCGGGACAATGAGCAGTTCTTC.

The chain links TRBV6-1 to TRBJ1-4; D is uncertain. With 1 base removed from V and 5 bases from J, the gap between germline ends came to 8 bases. The germline gives CDR1 MNHNS, CDR2 SASEGT. The CDR3 runs 14 residues. CDR3 residues: CASSEGGYNEKLFF. The CDR3 DNA reads TGTGCCAGCAGTGAAGGCGGATACAATGAAAAACTGTTTTTT.

J is TRBJ2-3 and V is TRBV4-1; 10 nucleotides match TRBD2. Germline loops: CDR1 MGHRA, CDR2 YSYEKL. The V gene end was trimmed by 3 bases and the J gene end by 0 bases; junction bases not matched to a gene: 9. CDR3 length: 18 residues. The CDR3 region has the DNA TGCGCCAGCAGCCAGGATCACTGGACTAGCGGTAGCACAGATACGCAGTATTTT. Translated, it gives CASSQDHWTSGSTDTQYF.

This clone has a handful of counts. V gene TRBV7-9 combines with J gene TRBJ1-5; D not resolved. Per germline, CDR1 SEHNR and CDR2 FQNEAQ (reference sequence). This CDR3 is built from 12 residues. The V gene lost 4 bases and the J gene lost 5 bases, with 6 bases spanning the gap. Here the CDR3 reads CASSSDDQPQHF. The CDR3 DNA reads TGTGCCAGCAGCTCGGACGATCAGCCCCAGCATTTT.

CDR3 protein: CASSLNTQETQYF. The CDR3 nucleotides read TGTGCCAGCAGCTTAAACACTCAAGAGACCCAGTACTTC. This chain connects TRBV7-2 to TRBJ2-5, with D hard to call. Trimming pared 2 bases from V and 2 bases from J, leaving 6 bases between. The CDR3 length is 13 residues. Germline V gene sequence: CDR1 SGHTA, CDR2 FQGNSA.

The chain joins TRBV5-6 to TRBJ1-4; D call uncertain. CDR3 length: 16 amino acids. CDR1 SGHDT and CDR2 YYEEEE come from the germline V gene. Trimming removed 0 bases at V and 7 bases at J, with 16 bases between. CDR3 coding DNA: TGTGCCAGCAGCTTGGGGCCCCCTTTAGAGGGTGAAAAACTGTTTTTT. It translates to CASSLGPPLEGEKLFF.

The chain uses TRBV7-9 and TRBJ1-3; D not resolved. V was pared by 1 base and J by 4 bases, with 11 bases between. The CDR3 runs 15 residues. Germline V lookup: CDR1 SEHNR, CDR2 FQNEAQ (reference sequence). The CDR3 spells CASSLVYGGGNTIYF. CDR3 nucleotide sequence: TGTGCCAGCAGCTTAGTGTATGGAGGCGGAAACACCATATATTTT.

The CDR3 loop reads CASSSVRWGGDGGYTF. The CDR3, as DNA: TGTGCCAGCTCATCAGTCAGGTGGGGCGGCGACGGTGGCTACACCTTC. J is TRBJ1-2 and V is TRBV18, with D possibly matching TRBD1 (5 bases). V shed 5 bases and J shed 7 bases, with 23 bases lying between them. CDR3 length equals 16 residues. Germline CDR1 KGHSH, CDR2 LQKENI.

The genes are TRBV15 and TRBJ1-5, with 8 bases identical to TRBD1. This CDR3 is 17 amino acids long. The germline V gene has CDR1 LNHNV and CDR2 YYDKDF (reference sequence). V lost 0 bases to trimming and J lost 1 base; unmatched junction nucleotides: 5. CDR3 coding DNA: TGTGCCACCAGCAGAGATCCCAGGGGGCTCAGCAATCAGCCCCAGCATTTT. Its protein product is CATSRDPRGLSNQPQHF.

This rearrangement joins TRBV5-1 to TRBJ2-2; 8 nucleotides match TRBD2. The CDR3 is 15 amino acids. CDR1 SGHRS and CDR2 YFSETQ come from the germline V gene. Trimming cost V 0 bases and J 6 bases; bases outside gene matches: 4. The CDR3 sequence is CASSLELAGSGELFF. CDR3 in DNA: TGCGCCAGCAGCTTGGAGTTAGCGGGGTCCGGGGAGCTGTTTTTT.

V gene TRBV7-6 combines with J gene TRBJ2-5, with 13 bases fitting TRBD2. Germline V gene data show CDR1 as SGHVS and CDR2 as FNYEAQ. Trimming at V came to 3 bases and at J to 1 base, leaving 5 bases not matched to a gene. The CDR3 spans 17 residues. The CDR3 reads CASSFGGTSGTQETQYF. The CDR3 bases are TGTGCCAGCAGCTTCGGAGGGACTAGCGGGACCCAAGAGACCCAGTACTTC.

The chain joins TRBV5-8 to TRBJ2-3; D unclear. This CDR3 spans 16 amino acids. Per the germline V gene, CDR1 is SGHTS and CDR2 is YDEGEE. Trimming stripped 2 bases from V and 1 base from J, with 14 bases between. The CDR3 here is CASSLLGTPGTDTQYF. The CDR3 DNA sequence: TGTGCCAGCAGCTTATTAGGAACCCCTGGCACAGATACGCAGTATTTT.

The chain carries TRBV7-2 and TRBJ1-1; no firm D call. Germline lookup yields CDR1 SGHTA and CDR2 FQGNSA. V was pared by 2 bases and J by 7 bases, with 17 bases between. The CDR3 consists of 15 residues. The CDR3 region is CASSLIGTVEGEAFF. Here the CDR3 DNA reads TGTGCCAGCAGCTTAATTGGCACGGTAGAGGGTGAAGCTTTCTTT.

The rearrangement uses TRBV29-1 and TRBJ1-3; unclear D gene. V was cut by 3 bases and J by 4 bases, with 7 bases left in between. Germline loops: CDR1 SQVTM, CDR2 ANQGSEA. There are 12 residues in the CDR3. CDR3 loop: CSVDQRGNTIYF. DNA of the CDR3: TGCAGCGTTGACCAGAGGGGAAACACCATATATTTT.

This chain connects TRBV28 to TRBJ2-5; 9 bases fit TRBD1. The CDR3 length is 16 residues. Germline lookup yields CDR1 MDHEN and CDR2 SYDVKM. After removal of 6 bases from V and 2 bases from J, the junction contained 10 bases not matched to a gene. In nucleotides, the CDR3 is TGTGCCAGCAGACCTTTCGAAGGGACAGGGCAAGAGACCCAGTACTTC. This codes for CASRPFEGTGQETQYF.

This rearrangement joins TRBV29-1 to TRBJ1-5, with a possible D match to TRBD1 (5 bases). Germline CDR1 reads SQVTM; CDR2 reads ANQGSEA. This CDR3 is built from 13 residues. Deletions cut 5 bases from V and 5 bases from J, with 13 bases between. Here the CDR3 reads CSVSPGGYQPQHF. CDR3 coding DNA: TGCAGCGTTTCTCCGGGGGGGTATCAGCCCCAGCATTTT.

The CDR3 protein is CASLRGQGSGANVLTF. The CDR3 DNA sequence: TGTGCCTCCTTAAGGGGCCAAGGCTCTGGGGCCAACGTCCTGACTTTC. V is TRBV30 and J is TRBJ2-6; possible D gene TRBD1, 5 bases. Per germline, CDR1 GTSNPN and CDR2 SVGIG (reference sequence). The CDR3 extends over 16 amino acids. The V and J ends lost 7 bases and 0 bases respectively, with 16 bases between them.

J is TRBJ1-4 and V is TRBV28; D is perhaps TRBD1 (6 bases). The CDR3 is 14 amino acids. Germline assignment: CDR1 MDHEN and CDR2 SYDVKM. Trimming stripped 5 bases from V and 4 bases from J, with 11 bases between. CDR3 bases: TGTGCCAGCAGTCCCGGACAGCTTAATGAAAAACTGTTTTTT. This translates into CASSPGQLNEKLFF.

This clone is a singleton in its sample. V usage is TRBV27 and J usage is TRBJ1-1; D unclear. V lost 7 bases, J lost 4 bases, and 13 bases lay in between. This CDR3 is 13 amino acids long. Germline V gene lookup returns CDR1 MNHEY and CDR2 SMNVEV (reference sequence). CDR3 amino acids: CASKEFIFTEAFF. The CDR3 DNA reads TGTGCCAGCAAGGAGTTCATCTTCACTGAAGCTTTCTTT.

The genes are TRBV25-1 and TRBJ1-4; the match to TRBD1 covers 7 bases. Trimming at V came to 10 bases and at J to 7 bases, leaving 12 bases not matched to a gene. CDR1 MGHDK and CDR2 SYGVNS come from the germline V gene. The CDR3 is 14 residues long. In DNA, the CDR3 is TGTGCCACCCAAGAGGGACAGCCTCTTGAAAAACTGTTTTTT. Protein product: CATQEGQPLEKLFF.

The V and J genes are TRBV6-1 and TRBJ2-7; D gene ambiguous. This CDR3 has 15 residues. The V gene's germline CDR1 is MNHNS and CDR2 SASEGT. Trimming cost V 3 bases and J 2 bases, with 14 bases left between them. This CDR3 is CASSEVWAATYEQYF. The DNA of the CDR3 is TGTGCCAGCAGTGAGGTCTGGGCGGCTACCTACGAGCAGTACTTC.

V and J are TRBV28 and TRBJ1-6, with D hard to call. Germline loops: CDR1 MDHEN, CDR2 SYDVKM. V lost 0 bases and J lost 0, with 15 bases in between. The CDR3 totals 19 residues. CDR3 loop: CASSLWDGRLSSYNSPLHF. CDR3 sequence (DNA): TGTGCCAGCAGTTTATGGGACGGCCGATTGAGCTCCTATAATTCACCCCTCCACTTT. Full variable domain (rest looked up from reference TRBV28 and TRBJ1-6): DVKVTQSSRYLVKRTGEKVFLECVQDMDHENMFWYRQDPGLGLRLIYFSYDVKMKEKGDIPEGYSVSREKKERFSLILESASTNQTSMYLCASSLWDGRLSSYNSPLHFGNGTRLTVT.

This chain joins TRBV11-2 and TRBJ2-7; the D gene could be TRBD1 or TRBD2 (5 bases each). This CDR3 comprises 14 residues. Trimming took off 4 bases at V and 7 bases at J, with 17 bases between the two ends. Germline V gene lookup returns CDR1 SGHAT and CDR2 FQNNGV. The CDR3 protein is CASSSPGTAGEQYF. CDR3 DNA sequence: TGTGCCAGCAGCTCGCCCGGGACGGCCGGAGAGCAGTACTTC.

This chain uses TRBV28 with TRBJ2-2; no clear D. Germline V CDR1 and CDR2: MDHEN, SYDVKM. CDR3 length: 14 residues. V lost 3 bases, J lost 5 bases, and 10 bases lay in between. The CDR3 DNA is TGTGCCAGCAGTTTCGGATGGGGAACCGGGGAGCTGTTTTTT. Protein product: CASSFGWGTGELFF.

The chain recombines TRBV7-2 with TRBJ2-5, with D tentatively TRBD2 (7 bases). Germline assignment: CDR1 SGHTA and CDR2 FQGNSA. Trimming pared 2 bases from V and 5 bases from J, leaving 18 bases between. This CDR3 spans 16 amino acids. DNA for the CDR3: TGTGCCAGCAGCTTAAGGGGGGGTAACCCGAGGGAGACCCAGTACTTC. This codes for CASSLRGGNPRETQYF. Supplemented by reference TRBV7-2 and TRBJ2-5, the full variable domain reads GAGVSQSPSNKVTEKGKDVELRCDPISGHTALYWYRQSLGQGLEFLIYFQGNSAPDKSGLPSDRFSAERTGGSVSTLTIQRTQQEDSAVYLCASSLRGGNPRETQYFGPGTRLLVL.

The V and J genes are TRBV19 and TRBJ2-5, with 11 positions matching TRBD2. J gave up 4 bases and V 3 bases, and 4 bases lay outside the gene matches. This CDR3 spans 15 amino acids. Germline V gene data show CDR1 as LNHDA and CDR2 as SQIVND (reference sequence). The CDR3 loop is CASSIVAGGRETQYF. CDR3 coding DNA: TGTGCCAGTAGTATTGTAGCGGGGGGGCGAGAGACCCAGTACTTC.

The count of this clone is one. V gene TRBV4-1 combines with J gene TRBJ2-6, with D perhaps TRBD1 or TRBD2 (6 bases each). The germline V and J ends were trimmed by 6 bases and 0 bases, with 18 bases remaining between them. This CDR3 contains 18 residues. The germline CDR1 and CDR2 sequences are MGHRA and YSYEKL. The CDR3 DNA follows: TGCGCCAGCAGGCATGAGGGGGGCCCGTACTCTGGGGCCAACGTCCTGACTTTC. Its protein product is CASRHEGGPYSGANVLTF.

The chain has TRBV9 and TRBJ2-3; D call uncertain. The CDR3 sequence is 13 residues long. Germline-derived CDR1 and CDR2 are SGDLS and YYNGEE. Trimming stripped 3 bases from V and 7 bases from J, with 12 bases between. The CDR3 protein is CASSAQERNTQYF. The CDR3 DNA reads TGTGCCAGCAGCGCGCAGGAACGGAATACGCAGTATTTT.